The source of this T cell receptor beta chain is a study of technical replicates of blood from several donors. Here immunoSEQ multiplex PCR was the method, and the copy in TCRdb shows in-frame clones only, minus some. The sample contains around 93,000 clones, approximately 94% of which appear only once. Germline V CDR1 and CDR2: SQVTM, ANQGSEA. The CDR3 has 11 residues. V lost 1 base and J lost 8, with 8 bases in between. Sequencing used T cells isolated from PBMCs. The clonotype comes from a human donor in good health. The chain carries TRBV29-1 and TRBJ1-2; D may be TRBD1 (5 bases). In DNA, the CDR3 is TGCAGCGTTGAAGTTGGGGCGGGCTACACCTTC. Translated: CSVEVGAGYTF. Complete variable domain (other parts from reference TRBV29-1 and TRBJ1-2): SAVISQKPSRDICQRGTSLTIQCQVDSQVTMMFWYRQQPGQSLTLIATANQGSEATYESGFVIDKFPISRPNLTFSTLTVSNMSPEDSSIYLCSVEVGAGYTFGSGTRLTVV.